This T cell receptor (beta chain) is from a study of spatial heterogeneity in lung cancer. General observations from the study: Intratumoral expanded alpha and beta TCR counts were found to track tumor mutation counts.

As for this clonotype: Antigen unknown.

Time point in this sample: sample taken at primary tumor resection. TCRdb called the 5' RACE reads again in MiXCR, with one record for every CDR3 protein. The sample lists 15,000 or so distinct CDR3 sequences, approximately 5% occurring once. The sequence was collected from a male donor with early-stage non-small cell lung cancer. Sequencing was performed on lung tumor tissue, taken at surgery.

The DNA of the CDR3 is TGTGCCAGCAGTGAGAAGTACGGCTCAGTGGCGCCCGAGAACGTC. Translated: CASSEKYGSVAPENV. This chain joins TRBV6-1 and TRBJ2-7, with D unresolved. Germline assignment: CDR1 MNHNS and CDR2 SASEGT. This CDR3 comprises 15 residues.